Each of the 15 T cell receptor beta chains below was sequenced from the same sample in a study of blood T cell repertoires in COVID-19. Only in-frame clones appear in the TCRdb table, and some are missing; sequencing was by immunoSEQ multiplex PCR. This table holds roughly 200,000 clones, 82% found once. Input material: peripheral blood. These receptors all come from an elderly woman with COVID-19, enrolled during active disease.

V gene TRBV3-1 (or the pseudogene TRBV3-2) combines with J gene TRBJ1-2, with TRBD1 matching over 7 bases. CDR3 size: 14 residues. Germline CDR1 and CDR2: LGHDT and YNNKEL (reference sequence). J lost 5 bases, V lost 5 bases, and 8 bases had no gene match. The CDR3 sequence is CASSLSGQSYGYTF. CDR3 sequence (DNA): TGTGCCAGCAGCTTGTCGGGACAGTCATATGGCTACACCTTC.

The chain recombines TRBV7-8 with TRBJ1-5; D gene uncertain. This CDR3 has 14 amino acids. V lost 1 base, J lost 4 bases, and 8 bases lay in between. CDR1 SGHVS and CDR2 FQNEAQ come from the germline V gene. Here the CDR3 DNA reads TGTGCCAGCAGCTTAGAAACAGCTAATCAGCCCCAGCATTTT. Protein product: CASSLETANQPQHF.

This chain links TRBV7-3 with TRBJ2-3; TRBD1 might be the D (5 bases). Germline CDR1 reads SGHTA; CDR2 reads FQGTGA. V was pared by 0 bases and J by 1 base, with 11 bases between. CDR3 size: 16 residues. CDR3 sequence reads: CASSLTFVGGTDTQYF. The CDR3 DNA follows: TGTGCCAGCAGCTTAACGTTTGTAGGGGGCACAGATACGCAGTATTTT.

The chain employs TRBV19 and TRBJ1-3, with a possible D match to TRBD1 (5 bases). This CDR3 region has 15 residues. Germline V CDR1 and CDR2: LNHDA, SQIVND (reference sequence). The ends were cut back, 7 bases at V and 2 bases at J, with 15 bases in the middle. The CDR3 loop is CASTISPGPGNTIYF. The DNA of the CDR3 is TGTGCCAGTACTATTTCCCCAGGGCCTGGAAACACCATATATTTT. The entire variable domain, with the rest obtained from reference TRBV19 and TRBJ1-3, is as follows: DGGITQSPKYLFRKEGQNVTLSCEQNLNHDAMYWYRQDPGQGLRLIYYSQIVNDFQKGDIAEGYSVSREKKESFPLTVTSAQKNPTAFYLCASTISPGPGNTIYFGEGSWLTVV.

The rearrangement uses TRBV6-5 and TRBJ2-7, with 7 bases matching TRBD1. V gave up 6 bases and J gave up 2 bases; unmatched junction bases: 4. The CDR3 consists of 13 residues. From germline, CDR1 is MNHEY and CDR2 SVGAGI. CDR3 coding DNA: TGTGCCAGCAGCTTAGGGACAGCCTACGAGCAGTACTTC. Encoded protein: CASSLGTAYEQYF.

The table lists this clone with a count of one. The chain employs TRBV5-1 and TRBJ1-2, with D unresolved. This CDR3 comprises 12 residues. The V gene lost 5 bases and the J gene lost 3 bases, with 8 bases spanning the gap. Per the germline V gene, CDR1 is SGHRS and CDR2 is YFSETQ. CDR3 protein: CASSPDYYGYTF. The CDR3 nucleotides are TGCGCCAGCAGTCCAGACTACTATGGCTACACCTTC.

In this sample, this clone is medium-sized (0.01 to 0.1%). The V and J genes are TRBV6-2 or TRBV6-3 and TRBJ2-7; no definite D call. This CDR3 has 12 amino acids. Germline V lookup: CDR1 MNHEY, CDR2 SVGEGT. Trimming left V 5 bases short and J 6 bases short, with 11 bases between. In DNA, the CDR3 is TGTGCCAGCAGTCCCGTTAAATTCGAGCAGTACTTC. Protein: CASSPVKFEQYF.

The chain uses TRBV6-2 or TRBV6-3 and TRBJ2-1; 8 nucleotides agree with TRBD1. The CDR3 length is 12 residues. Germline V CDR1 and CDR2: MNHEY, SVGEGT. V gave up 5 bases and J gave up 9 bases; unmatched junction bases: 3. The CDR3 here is CASSRQGREQFF. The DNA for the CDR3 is TGTGCCAGCAGTCGACAGGGGCGTGAGCAGTTCTTC.

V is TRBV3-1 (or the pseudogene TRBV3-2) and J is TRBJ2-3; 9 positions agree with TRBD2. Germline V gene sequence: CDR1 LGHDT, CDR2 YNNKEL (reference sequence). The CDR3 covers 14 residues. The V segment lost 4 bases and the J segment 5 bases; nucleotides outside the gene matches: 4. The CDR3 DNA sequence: TGTGCCAGCAGCCTGGCGGGGGGGCAAGATACGCAGTATTTT. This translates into CASSLAGGQDTQYF.

The DNA for the CDR3 is TGTGCCAGCAGCTTAGAAGGGGCAGGGTTGGGTCAGCCCCAGCATTTT. It is translated as CASSLEGAGLGQPQHF. The chain carries TRBV7-8 and TRBJ1-5; a weak D match, TRBD1 (5 bases). The CDR3 has 16 residues. V was cut by 1 base and J by 6 bases, with 16 bases left in between. Looked up from germline, CDR1 is SGHVS and CDR2 is FQNEAQ.

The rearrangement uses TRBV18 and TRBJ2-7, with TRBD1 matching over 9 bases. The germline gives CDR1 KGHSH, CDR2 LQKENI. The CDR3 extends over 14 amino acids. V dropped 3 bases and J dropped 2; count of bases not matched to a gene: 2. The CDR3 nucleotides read TGTGCCAGCTCACCGGGGACAGGGCCCTACGAGCAGTACTTC. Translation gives CASSPGTGPYEQYF.

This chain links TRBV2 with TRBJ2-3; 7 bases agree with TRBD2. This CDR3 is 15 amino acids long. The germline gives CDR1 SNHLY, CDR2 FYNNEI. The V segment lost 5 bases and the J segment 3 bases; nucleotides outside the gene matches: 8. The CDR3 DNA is TGTGCCAGCAGTCTAAGCGGGGCGGGGACAGATACGCAGTATTTT. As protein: CASSLSGAGTDTQYF.

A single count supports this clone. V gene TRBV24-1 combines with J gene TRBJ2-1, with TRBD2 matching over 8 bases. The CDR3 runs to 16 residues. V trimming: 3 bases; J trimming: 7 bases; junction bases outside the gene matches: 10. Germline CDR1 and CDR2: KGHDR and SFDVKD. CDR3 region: CATSDITSGTSNEQFF. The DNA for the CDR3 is TGTGCCACCAGTGATATAACCTCTGGGACTAGTAATGAGCAGTTCTTC.

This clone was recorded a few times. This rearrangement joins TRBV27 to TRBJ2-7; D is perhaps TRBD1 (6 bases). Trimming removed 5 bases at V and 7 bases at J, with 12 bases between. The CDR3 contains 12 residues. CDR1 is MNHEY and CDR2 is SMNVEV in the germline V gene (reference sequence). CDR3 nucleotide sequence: TGTGCCAGCAGTCCCCAGAGGGGGGAGCAGTACTTC. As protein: CASSPQRGEQYF.

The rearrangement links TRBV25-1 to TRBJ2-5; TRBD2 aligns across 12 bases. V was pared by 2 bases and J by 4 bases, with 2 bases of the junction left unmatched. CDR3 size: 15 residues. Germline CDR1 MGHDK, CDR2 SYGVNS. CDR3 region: CASSEASGRVETQYF. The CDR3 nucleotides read TGTGCCAGCAGTGAAGCTAGCGGGAGGGTAGAGACCCAGTACTTC. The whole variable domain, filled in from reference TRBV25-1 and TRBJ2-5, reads EADIYQTPRYLVIGTGKKITLECSQTMGHDKMYWYQQDPGMELHLIHYSYGVNSTEKGDLSSESTVSRIRTEHFPLTLESARPSHTSQYLCASSEASGRVETQYFGPGTRLLVL.